A single sample is the source of the 25 T cell receptor beta chains below, sequenced in a study of blood T cell repertoires in COVID-19. The table came from immunoSEQ multiplex PCR; TCRdb's copy has only in-frame clones and leaves some out. The sample holds 110,000 or so clones; about 88% are singletons and the top ten take 3.4%. Sequencing input: peripheral blood. Receptors were obtained from a man aged 40-49 years with acute or convalescent COVID-19.

V and J are TRBV6-5 and TRBJ2-5, with a tentative D call TRBD1 (6 bases). Deletions cut 2 bases from V and 4 bases from J, with 17 bases between. Germline values: CDR1 MNHEY, CDR2 SVGAGI. The CDR3 sequence is 16 residues long. The CDR3 loop reads CASSYNNRDLGETQYF. In nucleotides, the CDR3 is TGTGCCAGCAGTTACAATAACAGGGATTTAGGAGAGACCCAGTACTTC.

V is TRBV18 and J is TRBJ2-3; 9 bases are shared with TRBD2. The trim removed 5 bases at V and 0 bases at J, leaving 12 bases unmatched. The CDR3 has 18 residues. Looked up from germline, CDR1 is KGHSH and CDR2 is LQKENI. The CDR3, as DNA: TGTGCCAGCTCAACCCGGGCGGTAGCGGGGGAGAGCACAGATACGCAGTATTTT. Translated: CASSTRAVAGESTDTQYF.

The chain couples TRBV7-2 to TRBJ2-3; D might be TRBD1 (6 bases). Trimming left V 2 bases short and J 3 bases short, with 15 bases between. This CDR3 has 16 residues. Germline V lookup: CDR1 SGHTA, CDR2 FQGNSA. The CDR3 is CASSLRLGAWTDTQYF. For the CDR3, the DNA is TGTGCCAGCAGCTTAAGGTTGGGGGCGTGGACAGATACGCAGTATTTT.

The chain combines TRBV9 with TRBJ2-5; TRBD2 aligns across 12 bases. Trimming at V came to 0 bases and at J to 1 base, leaving 1 base not matched to a gene. The CDR3 is made up of 16 amino acids. Germline CDR1 is SGDLS and CDR2 is YYNGEE. CDR3 DNA: TGTGCCAGCAGCGTAGGACTAGCGGGGGTCCAAGAGACCCAGTACTTC. It yields the protein CASSVGLAGVQETQYF.

This clone has only a few counts. The chain has TRBV7-9 and TRBJ1-1, with D hard to call. CDR1 is SEHNR, CDR2 FQNEAQ, per germline (reference sequence). This CDR3 has 16 residues. V lost 1 base and J lost 0, with 12 bases in between. CDR3 protein: CASSLGMNSLNTEAFF. CDR3 sequence (DNA): TGTGCCAGCAGCTTAGGGATGAACAGTTTGAACACTGAAGCTTTCTTT.

The V call is TRBV15, the J call TRBJ1-1; D not certain. The V and J ends lost 5 bases and 4 bases respectively, with 14 bases between them. The CDR3 length is 14 residues. CDR1 LNHNV and CDR2 YYDKDF come from the germline V gene (reference sequence). The CDR3 here is CATSAKKLSTEAFF. The CDR3 region has the DNA TGTGCCACCAGCGCGAAAAAACTAAGCACTGAAGCTTTCTTT.

This sequence joins TRBV9 and TRBJ2-3; TRBD2 matches 7 bases. After removal of 3 bases from V and 2 bases from J, the junction contained 6 bases not matched to a gene. Germline assignment: CDR1 SGDLS and CDR2 YYNGEE. The CDR3 totals 15 residues. CDR3 loop: CASSAQRGATDTQYF. CDR3 sequence (DNA): TGTGCCAGCAGCGCCCAGCGGGGTGCCACAGATACGCAGTATTTT.

This sequence joins TRBV4-2 and TRBJ2-3, with D perhaps matching TRBD2 (6 bases). The germline V and J ends were trimmed by 0 bases and 0 bases, with 10 bases remaining between them. The CDR3 has 16 amino acids. The germline V gene has CDR1 LGHNA and CDR2 YNFKEQ. In DNA, the CDR3 is TGTGCCAGCAGCCAAGAAGGCGGGATCAGCACAGATACGCAGTATTTT. Its translation: CASSQEGGISTDTQYF.

This chain connects TRBV7-2 to TRBJ2-7, with TRBD1 matching 7 bases. V was pared by 3 bases and J by 3 bases, with 8 bases of the junction left unmatched. The CDR3 runs to 15 residues. Germline loops: CDR1 SGHTA, CDR2 FQGNSA. The CDR3, as DNA: TGTGCCAGCAGCTTGGACAGGAGTCCTAACTACGAGCAGTACTTC. Its translation is CASSLDRSPNYEQYF.

CDR3 nucleotide sequence: TGTGCCAGCTCACCACCGGGACTAGGGGTGTACGAGCAGTACTTC. It translates to CASSPPGLGVYEQYF. This chain uses TRBV18 with TRBJ2-7, with TRBD2 matching 8 bases. The CDR3 loop spans 15 amino acids. The V and J ends lost 0 bases and 4 bases, in that order; junction bases with no gene match: 5. The germline V gene has CDR1 KGHSH and CDR2 LQKENI.

The CDR3 here is CASNVNWELEQFF. In nucleotides, the CDR3 is TGTGCCAGCAATGTTAACTGGGAGCTTGAGCAGTTCTTC. The chain couples TRBV12-3 or TRBV12-4 to TRBJ2-1; tentatively, D is TRBD2 (5 bases). This CDR3 has 13 residues. V shed 7 bases and J shed 9 bases, with 16 bases lying between them.

The chain recombines TRBV5-6 with TRBJ2-3; D not resolved. The CDR3 loop spans 12 amino acids. CDR1 is SGHDT, CDR2 YYEEEE, per germline. Trimming shortened V by 3 bases and J by 2 bases, and 4 bases separated the two germline ends. Written as DNA, the CDR3 is TGTGCCAGCAGCTCTCTCACAGATACGCAGTATTTT. Translating gives CASSSLTDTQYF.

The chain is built from TRBV5-5 and TRBJ1-5; no firm D call. Germline V gives CDR1 SGHKS, CDR2 YYEKEE (reference sequence). Deletions cut 4 bases from V and 4 bases from J, with 15 bases between. The CDR3 is 15 residues long. The DNA of the CDR3 is TGTGCCAGCAGCGCACGGAGGCAGCTAAATCAGCCCCAGCATTTT. It translates to CASSARRQLNQPQHF. Looking up the rest from reference TRBV5-5 and TRBJ1-5 gives the full variable domain: DAGVTQSPTHLIKTRGQQVTLRCSPISGHKSVSWYQQVLGQGPQFIFQYYEKEERGRGNFPDRFSARQFPNYSSELNVNALLLGDSALYLCASSARRQLNQPQHFGDGTRLSIL.

The chain has TRBV6-5 and TRBJ1-2; weak D call: TRBD1 (6 bases). V shed 3 bases and J shed 3 bases, with 17 bases lying between them. The CDR3 length is 16 residues. CDR1 MNHEY and CDR2 SVGAGI come from the germline V gene. CDR3 DNA sequence: TGTGCCAGCAGTTATTCCCCAGGGGACCAGGACTATGGCTACACCTTC. It is translated as CASSYSPGDQDYGYTF.

The chain recombines TRBV12-5 with TRBJ2-2; 10 bases line up with TRBD1. V lost 6 bases and J lost 0; bases outside the gene matches: 16. Germline CDR1 reads LGHNT; CDR2 reads FRNRAP. This CDR3 has 20 residues. CDR3 residues: CASGPSGTGVHYANTGELFF. DNA of the CDR3: TGTGCTAGTGGGCCATCCGGGACAGGGGTCCACTACGCGAACACCGGGGAGCTGTTTTTT. Complete variable domain (other parts from reference TRBV12-5 and TRBJ2-2): DARVTQTPRHKVTEMGQEVTMRCQPILGHNTVFWYRQTMMQGLELLAYFRNRAPLDDSGMPKDRFSAEMPDATLATLKIQPSEPRDSAVYFCASGPSGTGVHYANTGELFFGEGSRLTVL.

The CDR3 DNA reads TGCGCCAGCAGCCTGACGGGGGGGCGGACCACCGGGGAGCTGTTTTTT. It is translated as CASSLTGGRTTGELFF. The V gene is TRBV5-1, the J gene TRBJ2-2, with 8 bases fitting TRBD2. Germline CDR1 and CDR2: SGHRS and YFSETQ. The junction had 9 bases not matched to a gene; V was cut back by 4 bases and J by 4 bases. This CDR3 has 16 residues.

In nucleotides, the CDR3 is TGTGCCACCAGTGAACTCACAGATACGCAGTATTTT. Amino acid sequence: CATSELTDTQYF. J is TRBJ2-3 and V is TRBV24-1; D unclear. Germline CDR1 is KGHDR and CDR2 is SFDVKD. V lost 4 bases to trimming and J lost 2 bases, with 3 bases between them. The CDR3 spans 12 residues.

In DNA form, the CDR3 reads TGTGCCAGCAGGGTGGACAGGCCGAGCTCCTACGAGCAGTACTTC. Translating gives CASRVDRPSSYEQYF. The V and J genes are TRBV2 and TRBJ2-7, with 7 bases matching TRBD1. J gave up 0 bases and V 6 bases, and 8 bases lay outside the gene matches. This CDR3 is built from 15 residues. The germline V gene has CDR1 SNHLY and CDR2 FYNNEI. Looking up the rest from reference TRBV2 and TRBJ2-7 gives the full variable domain: EPEVTQTPSHQVTQMGQEVILRCVPISNHLYFYWYRQILGQKVEFLVSFYNNEISEKSEIFDDQFSVERPDGSNFTLKIRSTKLEDSAMYFCASRVDRPSSYEQYFGPGTRLTVT.

The rearrangement uses TRBV9 and TRBJ2-3; 10 bases match TRBD2. The CDR3 extends over 18 amino acids. Germline loops: CDR1 SGDLS, CDR2 YYNGEE. V gave up 3 bases and J gave up 2 bases; unmatched junction bases: 12. The CDR3 region has the DNA TGTGCCAGCAGCGGAGGTTCTAGCGGGGGAGGGGTCACAGATACGCAGTATTTT. Its translation is CASSGGSSGGGVTDTQYF.

The gene calls are TRBV7-8 and TRBJ1-1; 10 bases line up with TRBD1. The germline CDR1 and CDR2 sequences are SGHVS and FQNEAQ. The CDR3 contains 14 residues. The trim removed 4 bases at V and 1 base at J, leaving 0 bases unmatched. The CDR3 nucleotides read TGTGCCAGCAGCTGGGACAGGGGGAACACTGAAGCTTTCTTT. Amino acid sequence: CASSWDRGNTEAFF. Filled out from reference TRBV7-8 and TRBJ1-1, the complete variable domain reads GAGVSQSPRYKVAKRGQDVALRCDPISGHVSLFWYQQALGQGPEFLTYFQNEAQLDKSGLPSDRFFAERPEGSVSTLKIQRTQQEDSAVYLCASSWDRGNTEAFFGQGTRLTVV.

This clone was counted only a few times. This rearrangement joins TRBV5-4 to TRBJ2-2, with 11 bases identical to TRBD2. The junction had 2 bases not matched to a gene; V was cut back by 1 base and J by 0 bases. Germline CDR1 reads SGHNT; CDR2 reads YYREEE (reference sequence). The CDR3 has 17 residues. The CDR3, as DNA: TGTGCCAGCAGCTTGCCTAGCGGGGGGTCGAACACCGGGGAGCTGTTTTTT. This gives the protein CASSLPSGGSNTGELFF.

The chain recombines TRBV2 with TRBJ1-5; D perhaps matches TRBD1 (6 bases). CDR3 length equals 16 residues. Trimming pared 6 bases from V and 0 bases from J, leaving 15 bases between. In germline, CDR1 is SNHLY, CDR2 FYNNEI. The CDR3 region is CASSGTSSYSNQPQHF. For the CDR3, the DNA is TGTGCCAGCAGCGGGACATCGTCGTATAGCAATCAGCCCCAGCATTTT.

The chain has TRBV18 and TRBJ1-2, with D perhaps TRBD1 (5 bases). From germline, CDR1 is KGHSH and CDR2 LQKENI. The CDR3 covers 15 residues. V gave up 3 bases and J gave up 3 bases, with 14 bases separating them. This chain's CDR3 is CASSPLRGQDYGYTF. As DNA, the CDR3 is TGTGCCAGCTCACCGTTAAGGGGCCAAGACTATGGCTACACCTTC.

CDR3 DNA sequence: TGTGCCACCAGCAGAGATCCGGGGTCGGGCACTGAAGCTTTCTTT. Translation gives CATSRDPGSGTEAFF. The V call is TRBV15, the J call TRBJ1-1; D unclear. V lost 0 bases and J lost 4, with 12 bases in between. CDR1 is LNHNV and CDR2 is YYDKDF in the germline V gene (reference sequence). The CDR3 runs 15 residues.

V is TRBV4-2 and J is TRBJ2-7, with 8 bases that match TRBD1. CDR3 length: 15 amino acids. Germline loops: CDR1 LGHNA, CDR2 YNFKEQ. The V and J ends lost 4 bases and 0 bases, in that order; junction bases with no gene match: 5. Written as DNA, the CDR3 is TGTGCCAGCAGCCCTACAGACAGGGGCTCCTACGAGCAGTACTTC. It codes for CASSPTDRGSYEQYF.